These 32 T cell receptor beta chains were sequenced from one sample in a study of neurological immune-mediated disorders (dated 2019 in TCRdb). The time point tag for this specimen amounts to: longitudinal time-point 1 (baseline). Libraries were constructed by 5' RACE. Sequencing relied on an Illumina HiSeq 2500. TCRdb cleaned the public reads at Q25 with fastp, built clones with MiXCR and kept in-frame beta chains. Each entry is one CDR3 protein sequence, shown with its most common DNA and genes. Counted in this sample were 67,000 or so distinct CDR3 sequences; roughly 13% of them appeared once. Of the sample, 4.6% falls within the top ten clones. The source material was PBMCs. These receptors came from a female donor with HTLV-1-associated myelopathy (HAM/TSP).

This clonotype was seen ten or more times. The V call is TRBV27, the J call TRBJ2-1, with TRBD2 identical over 9 bases. Germline values: CDR1 MNHEY, CDR2 SMNVEV (reference sequence). The CDR3 loop spans 12 amino acids. The junction had 2 bases not matched to a gene; V was cut back by 6 bases and J by 8 bases. CDR3 sequence (DNA): TGTGCCAGCAGCCCTAGCGGGGATGAGCAGTTCTTC. This sequence encodes CASSPSGDEQFF.

This clonotype was counted many times. V is TRBV5-1 and J is TRBJ2-1, with 8 nucleotides matching TRBD2. The V gene end was trimmed by 8 bases and the J gene end by 9 bases; junction bases not matched to a gene: 10. Germline CDR1 reads SGHRS; CDR2 reads YFSETQ. The CDR3 has 13 amino acids. CDR3 coding DNA: TGCGCCAGTTCGAGGGCGGGGGGCGGTGAGCAGTTCTTC. Translation gives CASSRAGGGEQFF.

This clonotype was seen repeatedly, ten times or more. The chain has TRBV12-3 or TRBV12-4 and TRBJ2-5; 12 nucleotides match TRBD2. This CDR3 comprises 15 residues. The V gene end was trimmed by 5 bases and the J gene end by 5 bases; junction bases not matched to a gene: 6. CDR3 DNA: TGTGCCAGCAGTGTGACTAGCGGGGGTGGGGAGACCCAGTACTTC. Translated: CASSVTSGGGETQYF.

In this sample, this clonotype turned up many times. The gene calls are TRBV10-1 and TRBJ2-3, with 8 positions matching TRBD2. The germline gives CDR1 WNHNN, CDR2 SYGVQD (reference sequence). The CDR3 sequence is 15 residues long. V shed 3 bases and J 2 bases; nucleotides not matched to a gene: 4. CDR3 loop: CASSEIAGNTDTQYF. The CDR3 DNA reads TGCGCCAGCAGTGAAATAGCGGGAAACACAGATACGCAGTATTTT.

At least ten counts were recorded for this clonotype. The CDR3 sequence is CASRPGTSGETDTQYF. The CDR3 DNA sequence: TGCGCCAGCAGGCCCGGGACTAGCGGGGAGACAGATACGCAGTATTTT. The chain recombines TRBV5-1 with TRBJ2-3; 13 bases map to TRBD2. This CDR3 contains 16 residues. The germline V gene has CDR1 SGHRS and CDR2 YFSETQ. J gave up 3 bases and V 5 bases, and 6 bases lay outside the gene matches.

The sample holds many counts of this clonotype. The J gene is TRBJ2-7, the V gene TRBV5-1; tentatively, D is TRBD1 (5 bases). The CDR3 runs to 16 residues. CDR1 is SGHRS and CDR2 is YFSETQ in the germline V gene. Trimming took 4 bases from V and 6 from J, leaving 23 bases between them. The chain's CDR3 is CASSPRAGLFDSEQYF. The CDR3 DNA is TGCGCCAGCAGCCCCCGCGCAGGGCTTTTTGACAGCGAGCAGTACTTC. The entire variable domain, with the rest obtained from reference TRBV5-1 and TRBJ2-7, is as follows: KAGVTQTPRYLIKTRGQQVTLSCSPISGHRSVSWYQQTPGQGLQFLFEYFSETQRNKGNFPGRFSGRQFSNSRSEMNVSTLELGDSALYLCASSPRAGLFDSEQYFGPGTRLTVT.

In this sample, this clonotype turned up many times. The chain employs TRBV2 and TRBJ2-4, with D perhaps TRBD1 (6 bases). This CDR3 comprises 15 residues. The ends were cut back, 2 bases at V and 4 bases at J, with 12 bases in the middle. In germline, CDR1 is SNHLY, CDR2 FYNNEI. As DNA, the CDR3 is TGTGCCAGCAGTGAAATGGGGGCGACTAAAAACATTCAGTACTTC. It encodes CASSEMGATKNIQYF.

In this sample, this clonotype turned up many times. The chain recombines TRBV7-8 with TRBJ1-1, with a tentative D call TRBD1 (6 bases). CDR1 SGHVS and CDR2 FQNEAQ come from the germline V gene. The CDR3 length is 18 residues. Trimming took off 3 bases at V and 0 bases at J, with 20 bases between the two ends. Written as DNA, the CDR3 is TGTGCCAGCAGCTTTTCCGGGACACGGCAAAGAATGAACACTGAAGCTTTCTTT. Its protein product is CASSFSGTRQRMNTEAFF.

The chain employs TRBV5-6 and TRBJ2-7; 7 bases align to TRBD1. Germline V gene data show CDR1 as SGHDT and CDR2 as YYEEEE. The CDR3 is 16 residues long. Trimming removed 0 bases from V and 2 bases from J; junction bases left unmatched: 8. CDR3: CASSLAVGGATYEQYF. The CDR3 DNA sequence: TGTGCCAGCAGCTTGGCCGTAGGGGGCGCGACCTACGAGCAGTACTTC.

This clonotype was counted many times. The chain employs TRBV4-1 and TRBJ1-2, with a tentative D call TRBD1 (5 bases). Trimming pared 1 base from V and 4 bases from J, leaving 13 bases between. Germline V gives CDR1 MGHRA, CDR2 YSYEKL. The CDR3 totals 15 residues. The CDR3 loop is CASSQGDVKGYGYTF. In DNA form, the CDR3 reads TGCGCCAGCAGCCAAGGGGACGTCAAGGGCTATGGCTACACCTTC.

In this sample, this clonotype turned up many times. The CDR3 DNA reads as TGTGCCAGCAGCCGGAGGGGGGGCGGTGGCTACACCTTC. This translates into CASSRRGGGGYTF. The chain has TRBV7-8 and TRBJ1-2; D may be TRBD1 (6 bases). Germline CDR1 SGHVS, CDR2 FQNEAQ. The CDR3 contains 13 residues. With 5 bases removed from V and 7 bases from J, the gap between germline ends came to 14 bases.

This clonotype has ten or more counts. The CDR3 is CASSPGSETYGYTF. The CDR3, as DNA: TGTGCCAGCTCTCCAGGATCGGAAACCTATGGCTACACCTTC. This sequence joins TRBV18 and TRBJ1-2; no firm D call. V lost 6 bases to trimming and J lost 4 bases, with 15 bases between them. CDR3 length: 14 amino acids. From germline, CDR1 is KGHSH and CDR2 LQKENI.

A word on this clonotype: The junction and the germline gene differ at one end; a read error may be behind it. V gene TRBV20-1 combines with J gene TRBJ2-1; no clear D gene. The CDR3 sequence is 14 residues long. Germline loops: CDR1 DFQATT, CDR2 SNEGSKA (reference sequence). For the CDR3, the DNA is TGCGGTGCTAGAGATACGACAACCTACAATGAGCAGTTCTTC. It yields the protein CGARDTTTYNEQFF.

This clonotype was picked up many times. The chain recombines TRBV29-1 with TRBJ2-3; weak D call: TRBD2 (6 bases). The length of the CDR3 is 12 residues. CDR1 and CDR2 from the germline V gene are SQVTM and ANQGSEA. The V end was cut by 7 bases, the J end by 1 base, with 9 bases between. CDR3 coding DNA: TGCAGCGCATGGAGGGGCACAGATACGCAGTATTTT. It specifies CSAWRGTDTQYF.

This clonotype has ten or more counts. CDR3 sequence reads: CSARVGSEGQPQHF. Here the CDR3 DNA reads TGCAGTGCTAGAGTGGGGTCGGAAGGTCAGCCCCAGCATTTT. The V call is TRBV20-1, the J call TRBJ1-5, with D unresolved. Germline values: CDR1 DFQATT, CDR2 SNEGSKA (reference sequence). This CDR3 spans 14 amino acids. The V end was cut by 1 base, the J end by 6 bases, with 13 bases between.

This chain links TRBV11-3 with TRBJ2-7; TRBD1 might be the D (5 bases). The length of the CDR3 is 12 residues. V was shortened by 5 bases and J by 2 bases, with 7 bases between the two germline ends. Germline CDR1 reads SGHNT; CDR2 reads YENEEA. CDR3 DNA sequence: TGTGCCAGCAGCAAAGGGGCCTACGAGCAGTACTTC. Its translation: CASSKGAYEQYF.

This clonotype was observed many times. The rearrangement joins TRBV10-3 to TRBJ2-3; no reliable D call. The germline V and J ends were trimmed by 10 bases and 0 bases, with 8 bases remaining between them. Germline CDR1 reads ENHRY; CDR2 reads SYGVKD. CDR3 length equals 12 residues. In nucleotides, the CDR3 is TGTGCCACCTCTACAAGCACAGATACGCAGTATTTT. It translates to CATSTSTDTQYF.

In this sample, this clonotype turned up many times. The J gene is TRBJ2-2, the V gene TRBV7-9, with a tentative D call TRBD1 (5 bases). Germline loops: CDR1 SEHNR, CDR2 FQNEAQ (reference sequence). The CDR3 sequence is 15 residues long. The V end was cut by 2 bases, the J end by 6 bases, with 13 bases between. This CDR3 is CASSLRGQVPGELFF. The CDR3 region has the DNA TGTGCCAGCAGCTTAAGGGGCCAGGTCCCCGGGGAGCTGTTTTTT.

In this sample, this clonotype turned up many times. This chain's CDR3 is CASSLAGPDNEQFF. The CDR3, as DNA: TGCGCCAGCAGCTTGGCCGGGCCTGACAATGAGCAGTTCTTC. The rearrangement joins TRBV5-1 to TRBJ2-1; D remains unclear. Germline V gives CDR1 SGHRS, CDR2 YFSETQ. This CDR3 is built from 14 residues. V was shortened by 0 bases and J by 5 bases, with 9 bases between the two germline ends.

This clonotype was counted many times. The chain has TRBV10-1 and TRBJ1-6; the D gene is possibly TRBD1 (5 bases). Trimming removed 8 bases from V and 8 bases from J, with 13 bases in between. The CDR3 runs to 13 residues. Germline V gene lookup returns CDR1 WNHNN and CDR2 SYGVQD (reference sequence). CDR3 residues: CASARGGDSPLHF. In nucleotides, the CDR3 is TGCGCCAGCGCCCGGGGCGGTGATTCACCCCTCCACTTT.

This chain's CDR3 is CASSDGGYLYEQYF. DNA for the CDR3: TGTGCCAGCAGTGATGGGGGCTATCTCTACGAGCAGTACTTC. The chain carries TRBV2 and TRBJ2-7, with D possibly being TRBD1 (6 bases). CDR1 is SNHLY, CDR2 FYNNEI, per germline. V was trimmed by 3 bases and J by 3 bases, leaving 12 bases between them. The CDR3 runs 14 residues. The whole variable domain, filled in from reference TRBV2 and TRBJ2-7, reads EPEVTQTPSHQVTQMGQEVILRCVPISNHLYFYWYRQILGQKVEFLVSFYNNEISEKSEIFDDQFSVERPDGSNFTLKIRSTKLEDSAMYFCASSDGGYLYEQYFGPGTRLTVT.

This clonotype was picked up many times. The rearrangement uses TRBV5-1 and TRBJ2-3; D call uncertain. The CDR3 loop spans 15 amino acids. Germline CDR1 is SGHRS and CDR2 is YFSETQ. V was trimmed by 0 bases and J by 0 bases, leaving 8 bases between them. The CDR3 DNA sequence: TGCGCCAGCAGCTTGGGTTGGATTAGCACAGATACGCAGTATTTT. Protein product: CASSLGWISTDTQYF.

This clonotype was recorded at least ten times. CDR3 amino acids: CASSLEGAGEAFF. The CDR3 DNA reads as TGCGCCAGCAGCTTGGAGGGGGCCGGTGAAGCTTTCTTT. This chain connects TRBV5-1 to TRBJ1-1; 7 bases agree with TRBD1. Germline assignment: CDR1 SGHRS and CDR2 YFSETQ. J was trimmed by 7 bases and V by 0 bases; bases with no gene match: 3. The CDR3 covers 13 residues.

This clonotype has at least ten counts. V is TRBV5-1 and J is TRBJ2-1; 7 bases are shared with TRBD1. CDR1 SGHRS and CDR2 YFSETQ come from the germline V gene. This CDR3 comprises 14 residues. The V and J ends lost 4 bases and 6 bases, in that order; junction bases with no gene match: 7. The CDR3 DNA reads as TGCGCCAGCAGCGGAAGGACAGGCTCCAATGAGCAGTTCTTC. Translating it yields CASSGRTGSNEQFF.

This clonotype has a count of ten or more. The V call is TRBV10-3, the J call TRBJ2-1; 12 bases are a match to TRBD2. This CDR3 region has 15 residues. The V gene end was trimmed by 6 bases and the J gene end by 8 bases; junction bases not matched to a gene: 8. CDR1 ENHRY and CDR2 SYGVKD come from the germline V gene. The CDR3 is CAIRKSSGGADEQFF. For the CDR3, the DNA is TGTGCCATCAGAAAATCTAGCGGGGGGGCCGATGAGCAGTTCTTC.

In this sample, this clonotype turned up many times. V and J are TRBV6-4 and TRBJ1-5; D perhaps matches TRBD1 (6 bases). Germline V CDR1 and CDR2: MRHNA, SNTAGT. The CDR3 extends over 14 amino acids. Trimming took off 2 bases at V and 4 bases at J, with 9 bases between the two ends. CDR3 in amino acids: CASSDATGNQPQHF. The DNA of the CDR3 is TGTGCCAGCAGTGACGCCACAGGGAATCAGCCCCAGCATTTT.

This clonotype was seen ten or more times. The gene calls are TRBV29-1 and TRBJ2-2, with D possibly matching TRBD2 (5 bases). Trimming removed 4 bases at V and 6 bases at J, with 12 bases between. This CDR3 is built from 13 residues. Per the germline V gene, CDR1 is SQVTM and CDR2 is ANQGSEA. The DNA of the CDR3 is TGCAGCGTTGCTGGAGGACGCTCCGGGGAGCTGTTTTTT. Translated, it gives CSVAGGRSGELFF.

This clonotype has at least ten counts. The chain has TRBV6-2 or TRBV6-3 and TRBJ2-3; TRBD2 agrees at 12 bases. The CDR3 has 17 residues. The trim removed 0 bases at V and 4 bases at J, leaving 5 bases unmatched. Germline V lookup: CDR1 MNHEY, CDR2 SVGEGT. The CDR3 here is CASSYSLLAGGADTQYF. In nucleotides, the CDR3 is TGTGCCAGCAGTTACTCGCTACTAGCGGGGGGCGCAGATACGCAGTATTTT.

This clonotype was recorded many times. The chain couples TRBV5-1 to TRBJ2-3; the match to TRBD2 covers 15 bases. This CDR3 is 14 amino acids long. Per germline, CDR1 SGHRS and CDR2 YFSETQ. V lost 7 bases and J lost 13; bases outside the gene matches: 10. CDR3 protein: CASPRTSGGAPEYF. In nucleotides, the CDR3 is TGCGCCAGCCCTCGGACTAGCGGGGGGGCTCCGGAGTATTTT. The full variable domain, completed using reference TRBV5-1 and TRBJ2-3, is KAGVTQTPRYLIKTRGQQVTLSCSPISGHRSVSWYQQTPGQGLQFLFEYFSETQRNKGNFPGRFSGRQFSNSRSEMNVSTLELGDSALYLCASPRTSGGAPEYFGPGTRLTVL.

This clonotype was counted many times. The V gene is TRBV20-1, the J gene TRBJ2-1; no firm D call. From germline, CDR1 is DFQATT and CDR2 SNEGSKA (reference sequence). There are 14 residues in the CDR3. V was pared by 3 bases and J by 6 bases, with 15 bases between. The CDR3 loop is CSASKLGQLNEQFF. In DNA form, the CDR3 reads TGCAGTGCTAGTAAGTTGGGTCAGCTCAATGAGCAGTTCTTC.

Notes on this clonotype: This could be a read error, since a much larger clone is one nucleotide away. V and J are TRBV6-2 or TRBV6-3 and TRBJ1-6; TRBD1 might be the D (5 bases). Trimming cost V 6 bases and J 8 bases, with 20 bases left between them. The germline V gene encodes CDR1 MNHEY and CDR2 SVGEGT. The CDR3 has 16 amino acids. The CDR3 spells CASSTGGRSHDSPLHF. The CDR3, as DNA: TGTGCCAGCAGCACGGGGGGACGCAGTCATGATTCACCCCTCCACTTT.

Regarding this clonotype: Sequence at one end of the junction differs from germline and may be a read error. The J gene is TRBJ2-3, the V gene TRBV20-1, with D maybe TRBD2 (7 bases). Germline assignment: CDR1 DFQATT and CDR2 SNEGSKA (reference sequence). The CDR3 runs 15 residues. This CDR3 reads CSATLGGRGTDTQYF. In nucleotides, the CDR3 is TGCAGCGCTACCTTGGGGGGGCGGGGCACAGATACGCAGTATTTT.